The 15 T cell receptor beta chains below all came from one sample that was sequenced in a study of T-cell memory formation after mild COVID-19. Each CDR3 protein gets one entry after TCRdb re-called the 5' RACE reads with MiXCR. The sample lists just under 150,000 distinct CDR3 sequences, approximately 21% occurring once. Sequencing input: PBMCs or a T cell subset sorted from them (not recorded which). These receptors all stem from an adult woman who had mild COVID-19 (a few samples of this study predate the infection). Cell type and time point are not known.

The chain combines TRBV4-1 with TRBJ1-6; 8 bases are a match to TRBD1. V lost 4 bases to trimming and J lost 7 bases; unmatched junction nucleotides: 6. Germline assignment: CDR1 MGHRA and CDR2 YSYEKL. The CDR3 has 15 amino acids. CDR3 region: CASSLDRDGNSPLHF. The CDR3 coding sequence is TGCGCCAGCAGCCTGGACAGGGACGGGAATTCACCCCTCCACTTT.

This clonotype was counted at least ten times. This chain joins TRBV24-1 and TRBJ2-1; D remains ambiguous. Germline V gene data show CDR1 as KGHDR and CDR2 as SFDVKD. This CDR3 region has 14 residues. V shed 9 bases and J shed 5 bases, with 16 bases lying between them. The CDR3 sequence: CATSKELGNNEQFF. For the CDR3, the DNA is TGTGCCACCTCGAAAGAACTGGGGAACAATGAGCAGTTCTTC.

This clonotype was counted a few times. The chain joins TRBV10-3 to TRBJ2-5, with D uncertain. The CDR3 has 13 amino acids. The germline gives CDR1 ENHRY, CDR2 SYGVKD. V was trimmed by 0 bases and J by 5 bases, leaving 7 bases between them. The CDR3 DNA is TGTGCCATCAGTGAGTCGGCTGGGGAGACCCAGTACTTC. It specifies CAISESAGETQYF.

This chain joins TRBV5-1 and TRBJ2-2; 10 bases are a match to TRBD1. After removal of 5 bases from V and 3 bases from J, the junction contained 7 bases not matched to a gene. The CDR3 has 16 residues. Germline lookup yields CDR1 SGHRS and CDR2 YFSETQ. CDR3 amino acids: CASRPRQGADTGELFF. Here the CDR3 DNA reads TGCGCCAGCAGACCCCGACAGGGGGCCGACACCGGGGAGCTGTTTTTT.

In its sample, this clonotype was seen a few times. Sequence at one end of the junction differs from germline and may be a read error. This chain joins TRBV15 and TRBJ2-3; 7 positions agree with TRBD2. Looked up from germline, CDR1 is LNHNV and CDR2 is YYDKDF (reference sequence). This CDR3 spans 15 amino acids. DNA for the CDR3: TGTGCCATCAGCCGGCTAGCGGCTAGCACAGATACGCAGTATTTT. Amino acids: CAISRLAASTDTQYF.

The V gene is TRBV9, the J gene TRBJ2-3; D unclear. V was trimmed by 4 bases and J by 2 bases, leaving 14 bases between them. This CDR3 spans 15 amino acids. The V gene's germline CDR1 is SGDLS and CDR2 YYNGEE. The CDR3 loop reads CASSYQTHLTDTQYF. CDR3 nucleotides: TGTGCCAGCAGCTATCAGACGCACCTCACAGATACGCAGTATTTT.

This clonotype turned up a few times. The genes are TRBV12-3 or TRBV12-4 and TRBJ1-2; no clear D. This CDR3 spans 15 amino acids. V was trimmed by 5 bases and J by 4 bases, leaving 17 bases between them. The CDR3 sequence: CASSLPGYGVYGYTF. The CDR3 DNA sequence: TGTGCCAGCAGTCTACCCGGGTACGGGGTCTATGGCTACACCTTC.

This clonotype has only a few counts. The V and J genes are TRBV4-2 and TRBJ2-3, with 10 bases lining up with TRBD2. Germline V CDR1 and CDR2: LGHNA, YNFKEQ. The CDR3 length is 15 residues. Trimming at V came to 1 base and at J to 5 bases, leaving 3 bases not matched to a gene. CDR3: CASSQGVAGGDTQYF. CDR3 in DNA: TGTGCCAGCAGCCAAGGGGTAGCGGGGGGAGATACGCAGTATTTT.

This clonotype was found a few times. The chain carries TRBV7-9 and TRBJ1-4, with D perhaps TRBD1 (6 bases). CDR3 size: 14 residues. Germline assignment: CDR1 SEHNR and CDR2 FQNEAQ (reference sequence). V was cut by 6 bases and J by 3 bases, with 11 bases left in between. This chain's CDR3 is CASSVDSSNEKLFF. The CDR3 nucleotides read TGTGCCAGCAGTGTGGACAGCTCTAATGAAAAACTGTTTTTT.

CDR3 loop: CASSKQGTSNSAEQFF. The CDR3 DNA reads TGTGCCAGCAGCAAACAGGGGACTAGTAATTCGGCTGAGCAGTTCTTC. The V and J genes are TRBV7-3 and TRBJ2-1; possibly TRBD2 for D (8 bases). From germline, CDR1 is SGHTA and CDR2 FQGTGA. Trimming removed 5 bases at V and 9 bases at J, with 23 bases between. The length of the CDR3 is 16 residues.

This clonotype showed up just a few times. The J gene is TRBJ2-7, the V gene TRBV20-1, with a weak D call TRBD1 (6 bases). Germline assignment: CDR1 DFQATT and CDR2 SNEGSKA (reference sequence). The CDR3 runs 12 residues. V gave up 4 bases and J gave up 3 bases, with 10 bases separating them. The CDR3 spells CSAKQGHYEQYF. The DNA of the CDR3 is TGCAGTGCTAAACAGGGCCACTACGAGCAGTACTTC.

The CDR3: CASGLPFNEQFF. CDR3 DNA: TGTGCTAGTGGTTTGCCTTTCAATGAGCAGTTCTTC. The genes are TRBV12-5 and TRBJ2-1; no definite D call. V dropped 2 bases and J dropped 6 bases, with 5 bases sitting between them. Per the germline V gene, CDR1 is LGHNT and CDR2 is FRNRAP. The CDR3 runs 12 residues.

This chain connects TRBV7-2 to TRBJ2-7; TRBD1 matches 7 bases. Germline loops: CDR1 SGHTA, CDR2 FQGNSA. CDR3 length equals 14 residues. The J segment lost 0 bases and the V segment lost 6 bases, leaving 5 bases of the junction unmatched. The CDR3: CASRRQGSSYEQYF. In DNA, the CDR3 is TGTGCCAGCAGACGACAGGGTAGCTCCTACGAGCAGTACTTC.

V gene TRBV24-1 combines with J gene TRBJ2-1; D is unresolved. V lost 1 base and J lost 8, with 8 bases in between. Germline CDR1 is KGHDR and CDR2 is SFDVKD. This CDR3 is 13 amino acids long. DNA for the CDR3: TGTGCCACCAGTGATTTTCGGCAAGATGAGCAGTTCTTC. Translation gives CATSDFRQDEQFF.

This clonotype occurred many times. The genes are TRBV5-6 and TRBJ2-7; D uncertain. Trimming removed 1 base at V and 3 bases at J, with 8 bases between. Per the germline V gene, CDR1 is SGHDT and CDR2 is YYEEEE. CDR3 size: 13 residues. CDR3 region: CASSLQNIYEQYF. For the CDR3, the DNA is TGTGCCAGCAGCTTGCAAAACATCTACGAGCAGTACTTC. The whole variable domain, remainder taken from reference TRBV5-6 and TRBJ2-7, is DAGVTQSPTHLIKTRGQQVTLRCSPKSGHDTVSWYQQALGQGPQFIFQYYEEEERQRGNFPDRFSGHQFPNYSSELNVNALLLGDSALYLCASSLQNIYEQYFGPGTRLTVT.